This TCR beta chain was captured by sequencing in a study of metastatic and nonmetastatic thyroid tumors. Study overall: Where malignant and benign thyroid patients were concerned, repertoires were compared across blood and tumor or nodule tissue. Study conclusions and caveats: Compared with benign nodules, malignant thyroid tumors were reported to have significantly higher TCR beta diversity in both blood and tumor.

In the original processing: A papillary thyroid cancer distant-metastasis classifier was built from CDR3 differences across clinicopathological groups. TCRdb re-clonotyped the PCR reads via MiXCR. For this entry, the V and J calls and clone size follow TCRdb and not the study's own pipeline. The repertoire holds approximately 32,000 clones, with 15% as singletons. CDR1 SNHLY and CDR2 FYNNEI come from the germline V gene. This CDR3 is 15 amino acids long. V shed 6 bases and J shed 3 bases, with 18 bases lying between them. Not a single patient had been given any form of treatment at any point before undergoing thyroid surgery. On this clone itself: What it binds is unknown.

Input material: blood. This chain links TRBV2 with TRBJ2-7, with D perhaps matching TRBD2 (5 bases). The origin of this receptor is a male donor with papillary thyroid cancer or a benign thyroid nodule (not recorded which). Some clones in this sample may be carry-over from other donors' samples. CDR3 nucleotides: TGTGCCAGCAGGAGCCTAGAAGCGAGGGACTACGAGCAGTACTTC. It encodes CASRSLEARDYEQYF.